This passage covers 9 T cell receptor beta chains from one sample sequenced in a study of regulatory T cells in long-lasting Graves disease. As to time point: newly diagnosed GD, antithyroid drugs for less than 3 months. The TCR library used RNA extracted from PBMCs. TCR beta libraries were built with iRepertoire HTBI primers and Arm-PCR of CDR3 regions. One entry per CDR3 protein, called by TCRdb with MiXCR from the multiplex PCR reads. This sample carries about 400,000 distinct CDR3 sequences, 15% to 20% of them seen once, and the ten largest clones take 20% to 25%. The same specimen was also included in a second study, on T cells in Graves' hyperthyroidism and ophthalmopathy.

The sequencing here drew on peripheral blood mononuclear cells (PBMCs), taken at new diagnosis, from a patient treated with antithyroid drugs. The receptors here all came from a woman in her late teens or twenties with Graves disease.

V gene TRBV5-1 combines with J gene TRBJ1-2; D perhaps matches TRBD1 (5 bases). Between the trimmed V and J ends, which lost 5 bases and 5 bases, there was a span of 19 bases. The germline V gene has CDR1 SGHRS and CDR2 YFSETQ. This CDR3 comprises 15 residues. CDR3 loop: CASRPPEQAGYGYTF. DNA for the CDR3: TGCGCCAGCAGACCGCCCGAACAGGCAGGGTATGGCTACACCTTC.

The V and J genes are TRBV6-1 and TRBJ2-3; 14 bases line up with TRBD2. CDR1 MNHNS and CDR2 SASEGT come from the germline V gene. The CDR3 length is 18 residues. The junction had 11 bases not matched to a gene; V was cut back by 7 bases and J by 2 bases. CDR3 sequence reads: CASTTNRLAGGFTDTQYF. In nucleotides, the CDR3 is TGTGCCAGCACCACGAACCGACTAGCGGGGGGGTTCACAGATACGCAGTATTTT.

In DNA form, the CDR3 reads TGTGCCAGCACCAAACAGGGCGCAACCTCCTACGAGCAGTACTTC. Protein sequence: CASTKQGATSYEQYF. The gene calls are TRBV6-1 and TRBJ2-7, with D perhaps TRBD1 (6 bases). The germline V and J ends were trimmed by 7 bases and 0 bases, with 16 bases remaining between them. CDR3 length: 15 amino acids. Germline CDR1 is MNHNS and CDR2 is SASEGT.

This clonotype was counted many times. The chain combines TRBV3-1 with TRBJ2-5; D might be TRBD1 (6 bases). Germline V gene sequence: CDR1 LGHDT, CDR2 YNNKEL (reference sequence). CDR3 length: 14 residues. The V and J ends lost 5 bases and 3 bases respectively, with 13 bases between them. The CDR3 nucleotides are TGTGCCAGCAGCGCTCAGGCAGGGGAAGAGACCCAGTACTTC. It specifies CASSAQAGEETQYF.

This clonotype was seen many times. The rearrangement links TRBV20-1 to TRBJ1-1; 8 bases are a match to TRBD1. This CDR3 is 15 amino acids long. Germline V gene sequence: CDR1 DFQATT, CDR2 SNEGSKA (reference sequence). J was trimmed by 1 base and V by 3 bases; bases with no gene match: 7. The CDR3 sequence: CSARETGVGNTEAFF. CDR3 nucleotide sequence: TGCAGTGCTAGGGAGACAGGGGTTGGGAACACTGAAGCTTTCTTT.

To note about this clonotype: A much larger clone differs from this one at a single base, so this may be a read error. The chain combines TRBV6-2 or TRBV6-3 with TRBJ2-1, with TRBD2 matching over 10 bases. The CDR3 sequence is 15 residues long. The V gene's germline CDR1 is MNHEY and CDR2 SVGEGT. The CDR3 loop is CASTIGTSDVDEQSF. CDR3 sequence (DNA): TGTGCCAGCACGATCGGGACTAGCGATGTCGATGAGCAGTCCTTC.

This clonotype occurred a few times. This rearrangement joins TRBV29-1 to TRBJ2-7, with a possible D match to TRBD1 (6 bases). From germline, CDR1 is SQVTM and CDR2 ANQGSEA. The CDR3 runs to 14 residues. V lost 6 bases and J 2 bases, leaving 17 bases between the germline ends. The CDR3 reads CSVAPGTPTYEQYF. The DNA for the CDR3 is TGCAGCGTCGCCCCAGGGACACCTACCTACGAGCAGTACTTC.

This clonotype was seen a single time. Given a much more abundant clone one base away, this may be a read error. The J gene is TRBJ2-1, the V gene TRBV20-1; 8 bases fit TRBD2. The CDR3 spans 14 residues. V shed 2 bases, J shed 10 bases, and the junction held 10 bases outside the gene matches. Per germline, CDR1 DFQATT and CDR2 SNEGSKA (reference sequence). The CDR3 here is CSARPGLDSYEQFF. The DNA of the CDR3 is TGCAGTGCTAGACCGGGACTAGACTCCTACGAGCAGTTCTTC.

The sample holds a few counts of this clonotype. The chain uses TRBV10-1 and TRBJ2-5; D tentatively reads TRBD1 or TRBD2 (5 bases each). Between the trimmed V and J ends, which lost 3 bases and 5 bases, there was a span of 19 bases. Looked up from germline, CDR1 is WNHNN and CDR2 is SYGVQD (reference sequence). The CDR3 contains 16 residues. Here the CDR3 reads CASSDYGAAKKETQYF. The CDR3 DNA reads as TGCGCCAGCAGTGATTACGGGGCAGCTAAGAAGGAGACCCAGTACTTC.